The clone carrying this T cell receptor (beta chain) was detected once. The antigen remains undetermined. Some clones are missing from TCRdb's copy, which holds only in-frame ones; the method was immunoSEQ multiplex PCR. Of 79,000 or so clones listed, 60% to 85% are singletons. The entry originates in a study of T cell responses to AZD1222 COVID-19 vaccine. Study-wide results and limits: Close to half of spike-specific TCRs reportedly recognize unmutated variant regions. Among AZD1222 vaccinees, only five to seven were seropositive at baseline. A mostly white British donor set with more females was recruited, and clonal diversity was possibly underestimated.

The CDR3 runs to 13 residues. Deletions cut 3 bases from V and 1 base from J, with 6 bases between. The starting material was peripheral blood, obtained 28 days after the second dose of the MenACWY control vaccine. This clonotype was sampled from an adult who received the MenACWY meningococcal vaccine as a control. The rearrangement uses TRBV12-3 or TRBV12-4 and TRBJ1-1, with no clear D. CDR3 amino acids: CASSFAGNTEAFF. CDR3 sequence (DNA): TGTGCCAGCAGTTTCGCAGGGAACACTGAAGCTTTCTTT.